Each of the 25 T cell receptor beta chains below was sequenced from the same sample in a study of blood T cells in healthy people across ages. A second PCR of roughly 7 to 11 cycles used a sample-barcoded 5' primer and a J-beta primer mix. TCRdb reanalysed the 5' RACE reads using MiXCR and keeps one entry per CDR3 protein. The data show 550,000 to 750,000 distinct CDR3 sequences, around a fifth seen once. Sequencing was performed on blood. These receptors all stem from a man aged 70-80 years in good health.

This clonotype appeared a few times. V is TRBV6-4 and J is TRBJ2-3; D is uncertain. This CDR3 has 15 residues. The germline gives CDR1 MRHNA, CDR2 SNTAGT. Deletions cut 0 bases from V and 2 bases from J, with 9 bases between. DNA of the CDR3: TGTGCCAGCAGTGACTCTTACAGCTCCACAGATACGCAGTATTTT. Translation: CASSDSYSSTDTQYF.

This clonotype has just a few counts. V usage is TRBV12-3 or TRBV12-4 and J usage is TRBJ2-5; TRBD2 aligns across 10 bases. This CDR3 has 15 residues. Losses at the gene ends were 5 bases for V and 4 bases for J; bases not matched to a gene: 7. CDR3 bases: TGTGCCAGCAGTACCTCGACTAGCGGGTTAGAGACCCAGTACTTC. Protein sequence: CASSTSTSGLETQYF.

This clonotype was observed a few times. The chain couples TRBV4-3 to TRBJ2-1; D ambiguous. CDR1 LGHNA and CDR2 YSLEER come from the germline V gene. The CDR3 loop spans 12 amino acids. V was clipped by 0 bases and J by 13 bases, with 10 bases between them. The CDR3 is CASSQDTGPQFF. Here the CDR3 DNA reads TGCGCCAGCAGCCAAGATACTGGGCCCCAGTTCTTC.

This clonotype was observed many times. The chain has TRBV7-6 and TRBJ2-7; D not certain. V lost 1 base, J lost 1 base, and 5 bases lay in between. CDR1 and CDR2 from the germline V gene are SGHVS and FNYEAQ. There are 13 residues in the CDR3. The CDR3 sequence: CASSLEVSYEQYF. In DNA, the CDR3 is TGTGCCAGCAGCTTAGAAGTTTCCTACGAGCAGTACTTC. The full variable domain, in which reference TRBV7-6 and TRBJ2-7 provide the parts outside the CDR3, is GAGVSQSPRYKVTKRGQDVALRCDPISGHVSLYWYRQALGQGPEFLTYFNYEAQQDKSGLPNDRFSAERPEGSISTLTIQRTEQRDSAMYRCASSLEVSYEQYFGPGTRLTVT.

This clonotype showed up just a few times. The junction shows a germline mismatch at one end, possibly a read error. CDR3 sequence (DNA): TGTGCCAGCAGCTTGCCGCAAGGGTCCTACAATGAGCGGTTCTTC. It specifies CASSLPQGSYNERFF. The J gene is TRBJ2-5, the V gene TRBV7-2; D perhaps matches TRBD2 (5 bases). The CDR3 length is 15 residues. Per germline, CDR1 SGHTA and CDR2 FQGNSA.

This clonotype appeared many times. The rearrangement joins TRBV28 to TRBJ1-4; D unclear. This CDR3 spans 12 amino acids. Germline V gene lookup returns CDR1 MDHEN and CDR2 SYDVKM. V shed 5 bases and J shed 8 bases, with 9 bases lying between them. The CDR3 bases are TGTGCCAGCAGTCCACCGGGGGAAAAACTGTTTTTT. Translated: CASSPPGEKLFF.

This clonotype was detected only a few times. This chain connects TRBV5-1 to TRBJ2-2; the D gene is possibly TRBD2 (5 bases). The CDR3 runs 14 residues. Germline lookup yields CDR1 SGHRS and CDR2 YFSETQ. Trimming removed 5 bases at V and 4 bases at J, with 12 bases between. The CDR3 DNA reads as TGCGCCAGCAGTGGTGGGAGTGGCACCGGGGAGCTGTTTTTT. It codes for CASSGGSGTGELFF.

This clonotype appeared many times. Compared with germline, one end of the junction differs, possibly owing to a read error. The rearrangement links TRBV5-1 to TRBJ2-1; D is perhaps TRBD2 (6 bases). Looked up from germline, CDR1 is SGHRS and CDR2 is YFSETQ. This CDR3 comprises 15 residues. DNA for the CDR3: TGTGCCAGCAGCCAAGACGGGAGCTCCTACAATGAGCAGTTCTTC. Amino acid sequence: CASSQDGSSYNEQFF.

There are a few counts of this clonotype. The chain combines TRBV9 with TRBJ2-1, with D perhaps TRBD2 (6 bases). CDR1 SGDLS and CDR2 YYNGEE come from the germline V gene. The V and J ends lost 2 bases and 8 bases respectively, with 23 bases between them. The CDR3 is 17 amino acids. DNA of the CDR3: TGTGCCAGCAGCGTTCAGTGGAGGGGAGGATCCGGAGATGAGCAGTTCTTC. Encoded protein: CASSVQWRGGSGDEQFF.

This clonotype was picked up many times. The CDR3 reads CASSLEGSLSDTQYF. Written as DNA, the CDR3 is TGTGCCAGCAGCTTAGAGGGTAGCCTCTCAGATACGCAGTATTTT. The V and J genes are TRBV7-6 and TRBJ2-3; D unresolved. The CDR3 length is 15 residues. V was shortened by 1 base and J by 4 bases, with 12 bases between the two germline ends. The germline gives CDR1 SGHVS, CDR2 FNYEAQ.

This clonotype has only a few counts. The chain recombines TRBV7-9 with TRBJ2-1; D is unresolved. The CDR3 has 14 amino acids. From germline, CDR1 is SEHNR and CDR2 FQNEAQ (reference sequence). Trimming took 1 base from V and 8 from J, leaving 12 bases between them. CDR3 loop: CASSLGGSFDEQFF. Written as DNA, the CDR3 is TGTGCCAGCAGCTTAGGTGGTTCTTTCGATGAGCAGTTCTTC. The entire variable domain, with the rest obtained from reference TRBV7-9 and TRBJ2-1, is as follows: DTGVSQNPRHKITKRGQNVTFRCDPISEHNRLYWYRQTLGQGPEFLTYFQNEAQLEKSRLLSDRFSAERPKGSFSTLEIQRTEQGDSAMYLCASSLGGSFDEQFFGPGTRLTVL.

This chain links TRBV11-1 with TRBJ2-7; D could derive from TRBD1 or TRBD2 (5 bases each). The V end was cut by 5 bases, the J end by 0 bases, with 17 bases between. The CDR3 runs 16 residues. Germline V gene data show CDR1 as SGHAT and CDR2 as FQDESV (reference sequence). The CDR3 nucleotides are TGTGCCAGCAGCGCCGCCGGGACGGTGAGCTCCTACGAGCAGTACTTC. Its translation is CASSAAGTVSSYEQYF. Based on the CDR3 plus reference TRBV11-1 and TRBJ2-7, the full variable domain is EAEVAQSPRYKITEKSQAVAFWCDPISGHATLYWYRQILGQGPELLVQFQDESVVDDSQLPKDRFSAERLKGVDSTLKIQPAELGDSAMYLCASSAAGTVSSYEQYFGPGTRLTVT.

The V call is TRBV15, the J call TRBJ2-5; TRBD2 matches 10 bases. CDR3 length: 16 residues. Germline assignment: CDR1 LNHNV and CDR2 YYDKDF (reference sequence). V was clipped by 0 bases and J by 2 bases; unmatched bases: 3. The CDR3 region has the DNA TGTGCCACCAGCAGAGAGGGACTAGCGCGACAAGAGACCCAGTACTTC. Translating gives CATSREGLARQETQYF.

The rearrangement links TRBV20-1 to TRBJ2-2; TRBD2 is a possible D gene (5 bases). Germline V gives CDR1 DFQATT, CDR2 SNEGSKA (reference sequence). V was shortened by 6 bases and J by 9 bases, with 17 bases between the two germline ends. This CDR3 has 13 residues. The CDR3 nucleotides read TGCAGTGCCACGGAGGCGGCAGCCAGGGAGCTGTTTTTT. It yields the protein CSATEAAARELFF.

This clonotype came up many times. This chain uses TRBV3-1 with TRBJ2-7; 7 bases are a match to TRBD2. The CDR3 extends over 13 amino acids. Germline V CDR1 and CDR2: LGHDT, YNNKEL (reference sequence). Trimming at V came to 1 base and at J to 6 bases, leaving 3 bases not matched to a gene. Written as DNA, the CDR3 is TGTGCCAGCAGCCAAGGACTAGCTGGCGAGCAGTACTTC. It is translated as CASSQGLAGEQYF.

The J gene is TRBJ2-3, the V gene TRBV7-3; D is ambiguous. The germline V gene has CDR1 SGHTA and CDR2 FQGTGA. The V end lost 5 bases, the J end lost 1 base, and 10 bases lay between the germline ends. The CDR3 extends over 14 amino acids. CDR3 region: CASSLRDGTDTQYF. The CDR3 coding sequence is TGTGCCAGCAGCCTTCGAGACGGCACAGATACGCAGTATTTT.

This clonotype appeared once. Compared with germline, one end of the junction differs, possibly owing to a read error. The chain uses TRBV7-9 and TRBJ2-3; D is uncertain. The germline gives CDR1 SEHNR, CDR2 FQNEAQ (reference sequence). The CDR3 contains 13 residues. The DNA of the CDR3 is TGTGCCGGCAGCTTTCCAGGCACAGATACGCAGTATTTT. It specifies CAGSFPGTDTQYF.

This sequence joins TRBV7-2 and TRBJ2-1, with 8 positions matching TRBD2. Per the germline V gene, CDR1 is SGHTA and CDR2 is FQGNSA. V lost 1 base to trimming and J lost 3 bases; unmatched junction nucleotides: 5. The CDR3 consists of 16 residues. The CDR3 region is CASSLVPSGYYNEQFF. The CDR3, as DNA: TGTGCCAGCAGCTTAGTTCCTAGCGGGTACTACAATGAGCAGTTCTTC.

Concerning this clonotype: One end of the junction varies from germline; a read error may be responsible. The chain recombines TRBV3-1 with TRBJ2-5; D not certain. CDR3 length equals 12 residues. The germline CDR1 and CDR2 sequences are LGHDT and YNNKEL (reference sequence). CDR3 sequence reads: CASSGAQETLYF. CDR3 in DNA: TGTGCCAGCAGCGGAGCCCAAGAGACCCTGTACTTC.

The genes are TRBV20-1 and TRBJ2-1; 10 nucleotides agree with TRBD2. Trimming removed 5 bases from V and 5 bases from J; junction bases left unmatched: 6. This CDR3 contains 14 residues. Germline V gene data show CDR1 as DFQATT and CDR2 as SNEGSKA (reference sequence). This CDR3 is CSAWLAGADNEQFF. The CDR3 region has the DNA TGCAGTGCTTGGCTAGCGGGAGCAGACAATGAGCAGTTCTTC.

This clonotype came up a few times. This sequence joins TRBV12-3 or TRBV12-4 and TRBJ2-7; D not resolved. V lost 5 bases to trimming and J lost 3 bases, with 8 bases between them. This CDR3 comprises 12 residues. The CDR3 region is CASSRLNYEQYF. The CDR3 DNA is TGTGCCAGCAGTCGGCTTAACTACGAGCAGTACTTC.

This clonotype was seen ten or more times. The rearrangement links TRBV4-3 to TRBJ2-1, with D perhaps matching TRBD1 (5 bases). The CDR3 is 15 residues long. CDR1 is LGHNA and CDR2 is YSLEER in the germline V gene. V was clipped by 4 bases and J by 0 bases, with 10 bases between them. The CDR3 is CASSPGHLSYNEQFF. The CDR3 DNA follows: TGCGCCAGCAGCCCCGGACACCTCTCCTACAATGAGCAGTTCTTC.

The chain has TRBV7-9 and TRBJ2-5; D may be TRBD2 (5 bases). CDR1 and CDR2 (germline): SEHNR, FQNEAQ (reference sequence). CDR3 size: 16 residues. V lost 5 bases to trimming and J lost 3 bases, with 19 bases between them. The CDR3 DNA reads as TGTGCCAGCAGCCCACTCGGTACGGGGAATAAAGAGACCCAGTACTTC. This sequence encodes CASSPLGTGNKETQYF.

The chain uses TRBV6-6 and TRBJ2-7; 8 positions agree with TRBD1. Trimming at V came to 4 bases and at J to 4 bases, leaving 6 bases not matched to a gene. CDR1 is MNHNY, CDR2 SVGAGI, per germline (reference sequence). The CDR3 runs to 14 residues. CDR3 sequence reads: CASSSPHRGYEQYF. The CDR3 DNA sequence: TGTGCCAGCAGTTCCCCCCACAGGGGGTACGAGCAGTACTTC.

The V and J genes are TRBV19 and TRBJ1-5, with D hard to call. Deletions cut 0 bases from V and 6 bases from J, with 9 bases between. The CDR3 has 14 amino acids. Germline V CDR1 and CDR2: LNHDA, SQIVND (reference sequence). CDR3 sequence (DNA): TGTGCCAGTAGTATAGAGAGACCATTTCAGCCCCAGCATTTT. Translating gives CASSIERPFQPQHF.